The clone carrying this TCR beta chain occurred once. Sequencing used immunoSEQ multiplex PCR; TCRdb keeps in-frame clones, though not all of them. The sample has 300,000 to 350,000 clones, 88% seen once. This specimen comes from a study of blood T cell repertoires in COVID-19. The overall study: Sample material is recorded as cDNA or gDNA derived from T cells, B-cell-depleted T cells, or PBMCs.

It was during active infection that Seattle patients were enrolled and then longitudinally followed. Germline CDR1 and CDR2: KGHSH and LQKENI. Trimming shortened V by 8 bases and J by 3 bases, and 5 bases separated the two germline ends. This CDR3 is built from 10 residues. The sequence derives from a woman in her twenties or thirties with COVID-19, enrolled during active disease. The sequenced material came from peripheral blood. The chain carries TRBV18 and TRBJ2-7; D ambiguous. CDR3 region: CASPCYEQYV. DNA for the CDR3: TGTGCCAGCCCTTGCTACGAGCAGTACGTC.